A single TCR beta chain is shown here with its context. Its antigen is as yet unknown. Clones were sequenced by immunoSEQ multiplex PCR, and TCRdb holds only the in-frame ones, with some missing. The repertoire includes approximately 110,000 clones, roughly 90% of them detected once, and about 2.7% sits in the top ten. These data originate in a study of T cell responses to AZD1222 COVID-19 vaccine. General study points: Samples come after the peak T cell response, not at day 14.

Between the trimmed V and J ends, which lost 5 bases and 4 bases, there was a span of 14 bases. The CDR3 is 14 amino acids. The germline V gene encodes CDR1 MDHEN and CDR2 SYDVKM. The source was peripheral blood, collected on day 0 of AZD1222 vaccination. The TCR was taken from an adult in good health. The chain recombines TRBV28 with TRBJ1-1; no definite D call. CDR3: CASSPPTLFTEAFF. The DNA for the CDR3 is TGTGCCAGCAGTCCCCCGACGTTGTTCACTGAAGCTTTCTTT.